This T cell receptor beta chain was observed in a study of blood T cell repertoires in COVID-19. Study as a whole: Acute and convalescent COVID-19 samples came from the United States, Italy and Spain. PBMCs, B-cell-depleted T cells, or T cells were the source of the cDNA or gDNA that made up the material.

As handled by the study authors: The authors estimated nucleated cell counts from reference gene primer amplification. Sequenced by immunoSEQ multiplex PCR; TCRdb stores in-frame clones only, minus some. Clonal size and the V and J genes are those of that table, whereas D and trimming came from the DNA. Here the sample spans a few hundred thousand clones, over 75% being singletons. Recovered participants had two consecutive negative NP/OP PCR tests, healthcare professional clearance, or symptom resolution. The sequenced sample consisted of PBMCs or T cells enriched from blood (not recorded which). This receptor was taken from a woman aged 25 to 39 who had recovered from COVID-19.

The CDR3 region is CASSFITSPGDTQYF. The DNA of the CDR3 is TGTGCCAGCAGTTTTATTACCTCCCCCGGGGATACGCAGTATTTT. This rearrangement joins TRBV28 to TRBJ2-3; unclear D gene. Germline CDR1 is MDHEN and CDR2 is SYDVKM. The CDR3 covers 15 residues. Trimming stripped 3 bases from V and 6 bases from J, with 16 bases between.